This T cell receptor (beta chain) was retrieved from a study of blood T cells in healthy people across ages. With 1 base removed from V and 4 bases from J, the gap between germline ends came to 14 bases. Germline CDR1 and CDR2: SGHNT and YYREEE (reference sequence). This CDR3 comprises 15 residues. Samples had at least 6.5 million PBMCs isolated from them. A second PCR, run for roughly 6 to 11 cycles, used a sample-barcoded 5' primer plus a J-beta primer mix. TCRdb redid the calling of the 5' RACE reads with MiXCR, one entry per CDR3 protein. The sample has hundreds of thousands of distinct CDR3 sequences, about 59% seen once; the top ten hold 25% to 35%.

Material: blood. V usage is TRBV5-4 and J usage is TRBJ1-2; D is possibly TRBD1 (5 bases). The origin of this receptor is a man younger than 45 in good health. This CDR3 reads CASSLNGGWGYGYTF. Written as DNA, the CDR3 is TGTGCCAGCAGCTTGAATGGGGGGTGGGGCTATGGCTACACCTTC.